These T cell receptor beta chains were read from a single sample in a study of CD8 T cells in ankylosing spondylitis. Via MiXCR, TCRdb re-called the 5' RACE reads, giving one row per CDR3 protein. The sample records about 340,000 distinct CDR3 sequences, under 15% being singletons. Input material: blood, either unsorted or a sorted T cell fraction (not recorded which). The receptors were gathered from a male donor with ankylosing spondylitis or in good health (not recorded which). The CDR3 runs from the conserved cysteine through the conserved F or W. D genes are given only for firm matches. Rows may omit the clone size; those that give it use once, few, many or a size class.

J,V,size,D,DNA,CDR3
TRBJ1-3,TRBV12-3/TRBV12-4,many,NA,TGTGCCAGTGGGGGGGGAACCGGAAACACCATATATTTT,CASGGGTGNTIYF
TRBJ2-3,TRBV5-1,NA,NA,TGCGCCAGCAGCTTGGTGTTACTAGATACGCAGTATTTT,CASSLVLLDTQYF
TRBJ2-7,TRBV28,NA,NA,TGTGCCAGCCTCCAGGGATCCTACGAGCAGTACTTC,CASLQGSYEQYF
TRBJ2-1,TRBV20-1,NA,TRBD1,TGCAGTGCTAGAGATCTAGACAGGGGCGATGGAAATGAGCAGTTCTTC,CSARDLDRGDGNEQFF
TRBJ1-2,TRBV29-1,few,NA,TGCAGCGTTGGGATTGGGTATGCTGGCTACACCTTC,CSVGIGYAGYTF
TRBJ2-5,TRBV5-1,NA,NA,TGCGCCAGCAGCGGGACTCCAGGCCCTAGAGAGACCCAGTACTTC,CASSGTPGPRETQYF
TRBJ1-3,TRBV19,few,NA,TGTGCCAGCCAGGGACGGTCTGGAAACACCATATATTTT,CASQGRSGNTIYF
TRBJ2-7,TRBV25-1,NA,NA,TGTGCCAGCTCCCCGGGGAAAACGGTCCAGTACTTC,CASSPGKTVQYF
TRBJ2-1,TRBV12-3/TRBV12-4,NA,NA,TGTGCCAGCAGTTTAGAGACTCTTTACAATGAGCAGTTCTTC,CASSLETLYNEQFF
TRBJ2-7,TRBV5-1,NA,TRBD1,TGCGCCAGCAGCTTCGGTTCTGGGACAGCCGAGCAGTACTTC,CASSFGSGTAEQYF
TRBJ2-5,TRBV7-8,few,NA,TGTGCCAGCAGCTTGGTGGGGGCTCAAGAGACCCAGTACTTC,CASSLVGAQETQYF
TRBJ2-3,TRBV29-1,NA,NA,TGCAGCGGATGGGACGCGTCCGGGGGCACAGATACGCAGTATTTT,CSGWDASGGTDTQYF
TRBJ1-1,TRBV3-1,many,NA,TGTGCCAGCAGCCAACTGGCCGGCGGTGAAGCTTTCTTT,CASSQLAGGEAFF
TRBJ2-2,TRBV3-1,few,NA,TGTGCCAGCAGCGCCCGACAGTTTACCGGGGAGCTGTTTTTT,CASSARQFTGELFF
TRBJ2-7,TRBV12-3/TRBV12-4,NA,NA,TGTGCCAGCAGTTTCTTTCCGGGGGTCGAGCAGTACTTC,CASSFFPGVEQYF
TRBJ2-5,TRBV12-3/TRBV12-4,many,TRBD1,TGTGCCAGCAGCTACGACAGGGGGTCGACCCAGTACTTC,CASSYDRGSTQYF
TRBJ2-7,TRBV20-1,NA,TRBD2,TGCAGTGCTAGAGATCTAGCGGGACCCGTTATGGGCGAGCAGTACTTC,CSARDLAGPVMGEQYF
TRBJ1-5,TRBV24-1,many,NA,TGTGCCACCAGCAGAACGGAGGGAGGCAATCAGCCCCAGCATTTT,CATSRTEGGNQPQHF
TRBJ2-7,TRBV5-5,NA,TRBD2,TGTGCCAGCAGCTGGACTAGCGGGGGTCTTTACGAGCAGTACTTC,CASSWTSGGLYEQYF
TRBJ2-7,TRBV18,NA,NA,TGTGCCAGCTCACCACCGAACGGGGCCTCCTACGAGCAGTACTTC,CASSPPNGASYEQYF
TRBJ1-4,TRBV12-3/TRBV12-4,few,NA,TGTGCCAGCAGTCCAACAGACAGGTCTAATGAAAAACTGTTTTTT,CASSPTDRSNEKLFF
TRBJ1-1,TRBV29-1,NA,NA,TGCAGCATCGTGACTGAGTTGAACACTGAAGCTTTCTTT,CSIVTELNTEAFF
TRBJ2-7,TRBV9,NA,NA,TGTGCCAGCAGCGTACAGCCAGCGGAACATTACGAGCAGTACTTC,CASSVQPAEHYEQYF
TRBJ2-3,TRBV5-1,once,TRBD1,TGCGCCAGCAGCCCGGGACAGCTCCTTAGCCCAGCGCATACGCAGTATTTT,CASSPGQLLSPAHTQYF
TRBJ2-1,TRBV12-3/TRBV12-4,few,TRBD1,TGTGCCAGCAGTTCAACCCGGGACAGTCCTTTGACGGAGCAGTTCTTC,CASSSTRDSPLTEQFF
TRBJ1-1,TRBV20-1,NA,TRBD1,TGCAGTGCTAGGAATGGACAGGGTTATCATCGCAACACTGAAGCTTTCTTT,CSARNGQGYHRNTEAFF